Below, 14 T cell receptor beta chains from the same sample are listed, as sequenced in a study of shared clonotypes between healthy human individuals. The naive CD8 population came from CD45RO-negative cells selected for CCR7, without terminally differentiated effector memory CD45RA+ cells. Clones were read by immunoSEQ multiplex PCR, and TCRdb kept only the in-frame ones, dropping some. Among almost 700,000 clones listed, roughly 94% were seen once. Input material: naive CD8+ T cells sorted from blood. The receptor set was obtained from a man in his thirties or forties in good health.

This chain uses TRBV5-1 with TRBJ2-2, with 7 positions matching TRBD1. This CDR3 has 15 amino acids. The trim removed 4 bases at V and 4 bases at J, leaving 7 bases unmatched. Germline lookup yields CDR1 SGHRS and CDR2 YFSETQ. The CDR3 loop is CASSHDRVSTGELFF. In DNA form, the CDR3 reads TGCGCCAGCAGCCACGACAGGGTTAGCACCGGGGAGCTGTTTTTT.

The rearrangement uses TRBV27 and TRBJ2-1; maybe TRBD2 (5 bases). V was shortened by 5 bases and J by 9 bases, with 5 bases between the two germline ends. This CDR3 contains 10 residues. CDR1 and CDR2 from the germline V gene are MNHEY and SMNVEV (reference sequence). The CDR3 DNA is TGTGCCAGCAGTCGGGGTGAGCAGTTCTTC. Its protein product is CASSRGEQFF.

The CDR3 nucleotides are TGTGCCAGCAGGGATCCGGGCCTCTCCTACGAGCAGTACTTC. Amino acid sequence: CASRDPGLSYEQYF. The V call is TRBV2, the J call TRBJ2-7, with D hard to call. The CDR3 totals 14 residues. Germline values: CDR1 SNHLY, CDR2 FYNNEI. The V end lost 6 bases, the J end lost 0 bases, and 12 bases lay between the germline ends.

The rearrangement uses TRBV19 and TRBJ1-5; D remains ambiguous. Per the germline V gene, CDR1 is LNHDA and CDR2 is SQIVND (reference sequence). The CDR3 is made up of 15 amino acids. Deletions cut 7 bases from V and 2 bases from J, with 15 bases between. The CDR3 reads CASTMVAGGNQPQHF. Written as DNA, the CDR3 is TGTGCCAGTACCATGGTCGCCGGGGGCAATCAGCCCCAGCATTTT.

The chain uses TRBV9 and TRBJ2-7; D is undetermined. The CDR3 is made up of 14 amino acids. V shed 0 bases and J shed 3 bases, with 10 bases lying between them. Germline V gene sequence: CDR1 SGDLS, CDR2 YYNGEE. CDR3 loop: CASSVDGGNYEQYF. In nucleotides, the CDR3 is TGTGCCAGCAGCGTAGACGGCGGTAACTACGAGCAGTACTTC.

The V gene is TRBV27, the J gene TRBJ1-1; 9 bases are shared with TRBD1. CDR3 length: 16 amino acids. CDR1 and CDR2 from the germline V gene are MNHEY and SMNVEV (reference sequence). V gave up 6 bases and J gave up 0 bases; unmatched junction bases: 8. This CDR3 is CASRGTGYEVNTEAFF. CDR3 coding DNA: TGTGCCAGCAGGGGGACAGGGTATGAGGTGAACACTGAAGCTTTCTTT.

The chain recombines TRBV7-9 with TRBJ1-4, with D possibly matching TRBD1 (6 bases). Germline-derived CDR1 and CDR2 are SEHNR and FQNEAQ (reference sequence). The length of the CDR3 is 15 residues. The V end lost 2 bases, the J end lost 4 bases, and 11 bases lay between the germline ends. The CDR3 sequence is CASSLNRAGNEKLFF. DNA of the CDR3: TGTGCCAGCAGCTTAAACAGGGCCGGTAATGAAAAACTGTTTTTT.

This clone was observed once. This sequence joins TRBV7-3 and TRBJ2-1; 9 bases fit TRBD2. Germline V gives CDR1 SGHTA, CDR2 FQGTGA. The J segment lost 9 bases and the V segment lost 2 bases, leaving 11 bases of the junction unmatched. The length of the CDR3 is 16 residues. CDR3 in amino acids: CASSLGGSGSTVEQFF. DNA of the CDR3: TGTGCCAGCAGCTTAGGGGGTAGCGGGAGCACTGTTGAGCAGTTCTTC.

The CDR3: CASSLSWTGAWQTQYF. The CDR3 DNA follows: TGTGCCAGCAGTTTATCATGGACGGGGGCCTGGCAGACCCAGTACTTC. The rearrangement joins TRBV27 to TRBJ2-5; D might be TRBD1 or TRBD2, each matching 6 bases. This CDR3 is built from 16 residues. Trimming took 0 bases from V and 6 from J, leaving 17 bases between them. Germline CDR1 reads MNHEY; CDR2 reads SMNVEV (reference sequence).

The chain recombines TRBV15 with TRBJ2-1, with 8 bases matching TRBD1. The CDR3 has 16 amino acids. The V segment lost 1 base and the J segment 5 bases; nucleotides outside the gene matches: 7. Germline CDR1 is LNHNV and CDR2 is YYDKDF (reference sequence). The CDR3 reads CATSRGRDRHNNEQFF. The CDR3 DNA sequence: TGTGCCACCAGCAGAGGACGGGACAGGCATAACAATGAGCAGTTCTTC.

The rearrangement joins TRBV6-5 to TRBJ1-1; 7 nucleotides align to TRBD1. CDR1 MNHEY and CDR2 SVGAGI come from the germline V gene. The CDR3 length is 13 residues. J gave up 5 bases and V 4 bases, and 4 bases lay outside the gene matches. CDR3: CASSLGQTTEAFF. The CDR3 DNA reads TGTGCCAGCAGTTTGGGACAGACTACTGAAGCTTTCTTT.

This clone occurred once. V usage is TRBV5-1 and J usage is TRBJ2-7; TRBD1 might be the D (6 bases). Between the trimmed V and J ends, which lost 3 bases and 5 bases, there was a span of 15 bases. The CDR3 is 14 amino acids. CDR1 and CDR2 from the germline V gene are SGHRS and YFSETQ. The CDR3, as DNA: TGCGCCAGCAGCTCGACAGGCACCGGCGACGAGCAGTACTTC. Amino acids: CASSSTGTGDEQYF.

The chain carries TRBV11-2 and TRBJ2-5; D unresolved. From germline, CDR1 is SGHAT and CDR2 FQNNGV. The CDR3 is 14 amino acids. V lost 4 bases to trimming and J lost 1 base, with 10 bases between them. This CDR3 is CASSSKPFQETQYF. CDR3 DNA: TGTGCCAGCAGCTCTAAGCCCTTCCAAGAGACCCAGTACTTC.

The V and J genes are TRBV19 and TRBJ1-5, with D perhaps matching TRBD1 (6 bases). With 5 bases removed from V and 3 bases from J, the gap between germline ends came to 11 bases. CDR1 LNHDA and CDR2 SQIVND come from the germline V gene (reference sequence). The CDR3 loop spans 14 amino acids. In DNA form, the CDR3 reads TGTGCCAGTAGTGTGGACAGTCACAATCAGCCCCAGCATTTT. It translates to CASSVDSHNQPQHF.